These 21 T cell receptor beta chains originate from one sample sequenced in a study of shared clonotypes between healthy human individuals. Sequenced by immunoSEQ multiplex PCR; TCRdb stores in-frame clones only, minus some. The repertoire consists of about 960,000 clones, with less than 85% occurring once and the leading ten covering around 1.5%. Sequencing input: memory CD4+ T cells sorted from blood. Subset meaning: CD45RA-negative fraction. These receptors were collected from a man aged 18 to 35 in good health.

CDR3 residues: CAWSLSNSPLHF. The CDR3 DNA sequence: TGTGCCTGGAGTCTCTCTAATTCACCCCTCCACTTT. The chain is built from TRBV30 and TRBJ1-6; no definite D call. V was shortened by 2 bases and J by 6 bases, with 5 bases between the two germline ends. The CDR3 is 12 amino acids. Looked up from germline, CDR1 is GTSNPN and CDR2 is SVGIG (reference sequence).

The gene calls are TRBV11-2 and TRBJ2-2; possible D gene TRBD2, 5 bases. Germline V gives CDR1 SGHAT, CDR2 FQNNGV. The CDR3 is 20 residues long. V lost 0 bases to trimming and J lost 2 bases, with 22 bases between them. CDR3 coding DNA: TGTGCCAGCAGCTTAGAAGGACTTATGTTTACCGGGAACAACACCGGGGAGCTGTTTTTT. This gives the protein CASSLEGLMFTGNNTGELFF.

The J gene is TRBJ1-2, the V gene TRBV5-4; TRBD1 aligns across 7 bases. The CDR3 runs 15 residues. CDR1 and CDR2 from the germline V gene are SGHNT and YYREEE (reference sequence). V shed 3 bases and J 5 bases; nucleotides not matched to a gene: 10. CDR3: CASSSATGMKYGYTF. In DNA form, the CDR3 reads TGTGCCAGCAGCTCCGCGACAGGGATGAAGTATGGCTACACCTTC.

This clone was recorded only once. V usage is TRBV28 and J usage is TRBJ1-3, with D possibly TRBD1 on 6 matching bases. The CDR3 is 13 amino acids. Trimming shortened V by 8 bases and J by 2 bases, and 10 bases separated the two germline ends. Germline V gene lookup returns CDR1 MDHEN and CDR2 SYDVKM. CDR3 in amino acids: CASETGAGNTIYF. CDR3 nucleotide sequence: TGTGCCAGCGAGACAGGTGCTGGAAACACCATATATTTT.

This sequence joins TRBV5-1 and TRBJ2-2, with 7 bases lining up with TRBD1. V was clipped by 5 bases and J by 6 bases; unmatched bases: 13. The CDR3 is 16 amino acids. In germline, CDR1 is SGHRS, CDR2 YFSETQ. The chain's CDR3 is CASRQEKTGIPGELFF. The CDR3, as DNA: TGCGCCAGCAGGCAAGAAAAGACAGGGATTCCCGGGGAGCTGTTTTTT.

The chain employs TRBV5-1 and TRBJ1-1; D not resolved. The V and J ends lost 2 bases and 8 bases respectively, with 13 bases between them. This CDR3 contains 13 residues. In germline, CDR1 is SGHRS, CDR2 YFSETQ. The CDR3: CASSFTTTREAFF. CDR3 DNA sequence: TGCGCCAGCAGCTTTACAACGACCCGCGAAGCTTTCTTT.

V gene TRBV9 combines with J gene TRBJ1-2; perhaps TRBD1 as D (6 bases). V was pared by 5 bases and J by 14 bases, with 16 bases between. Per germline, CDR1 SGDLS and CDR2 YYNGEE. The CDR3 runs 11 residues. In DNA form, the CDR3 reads TGTGCCAGCAGTCGGGGGGCGCAGCCGACCTTC. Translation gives CASSRGAQPTF.

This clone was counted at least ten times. The CDR3 DNA sequence: TGTGCCAGCAGTGAACGGCGGGGGACAACCGGGGAGCTGTTTTTT. Its translation: CASSERRGTTGELFF. V and J are TRBV2 and TRBJ2-2; perhaps TRBD2 as D (7 bases). The CDR3 loop spans 15 amino acids. V lost 2 bases and J 5 bases, leaving 12 bases between the germline ends. The germline V gene encodes CDR1 SNHLY and CDR2 FYNNEI.

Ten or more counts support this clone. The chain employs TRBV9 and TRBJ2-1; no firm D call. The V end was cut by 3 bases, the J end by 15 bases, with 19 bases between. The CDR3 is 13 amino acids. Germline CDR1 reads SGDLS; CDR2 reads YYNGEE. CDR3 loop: CASSARSRARLFF. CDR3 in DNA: TGTGCCAGCAGCGCCCGAAGCCGGGCCCGACTGTTCTTC.

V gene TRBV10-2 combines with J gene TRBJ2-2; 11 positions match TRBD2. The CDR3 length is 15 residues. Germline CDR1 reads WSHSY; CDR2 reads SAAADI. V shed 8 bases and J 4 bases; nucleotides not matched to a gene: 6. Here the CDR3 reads CASEPSGRTTGELFF. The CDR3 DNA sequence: TGCGCCAGCGAACCTAGCGGGAGGACCACCGGGGAGCTGTTTTTT.

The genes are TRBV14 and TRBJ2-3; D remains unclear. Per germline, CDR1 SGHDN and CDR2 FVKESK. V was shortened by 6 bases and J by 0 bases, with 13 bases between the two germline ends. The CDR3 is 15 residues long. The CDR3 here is CASSRRHPSTDTQYF. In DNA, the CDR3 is TGTGCCAGCAGTCGTCGGCATCCTAGCACAGATACGCAGTATTTT. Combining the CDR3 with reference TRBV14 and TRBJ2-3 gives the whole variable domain EAGVTQFPSHSVIEKGQTVTLRCDPISGHDNLYWYRRVMGKEIKFLLHFVKESKQDESGMPNNRFLAERTGGTYSTLKVQPAELEDSGVYFCASSRRHPSTDTQYFGPGTRLTVL.

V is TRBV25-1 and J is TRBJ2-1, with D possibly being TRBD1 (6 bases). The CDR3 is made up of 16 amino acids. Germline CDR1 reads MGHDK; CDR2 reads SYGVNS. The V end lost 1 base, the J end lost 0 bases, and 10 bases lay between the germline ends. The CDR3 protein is CASSESGASSYNEQFF. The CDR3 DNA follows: TGTGCCAGCAGTGAATCAGGGGCCAGCTCCTACAATGAGCAGTTCTTC.

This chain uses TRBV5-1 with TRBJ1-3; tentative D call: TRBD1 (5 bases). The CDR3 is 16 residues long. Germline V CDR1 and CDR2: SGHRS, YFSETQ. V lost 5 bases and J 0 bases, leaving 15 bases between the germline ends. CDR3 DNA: TGCGCCAGCAGTCATGATACAGGAATCTCTGGAAACACCATATATTTT. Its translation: CASSHDTGISGNTIYF.

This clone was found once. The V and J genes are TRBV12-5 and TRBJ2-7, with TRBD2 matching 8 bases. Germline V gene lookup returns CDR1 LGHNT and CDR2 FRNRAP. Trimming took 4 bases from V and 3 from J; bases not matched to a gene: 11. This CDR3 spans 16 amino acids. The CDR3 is CASGSSGGAPIYEQYF. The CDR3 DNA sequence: TGTGCTAGTGGTTCCTCGGGGGGGGCCCCCATCTACGAGCAGTACTTC.

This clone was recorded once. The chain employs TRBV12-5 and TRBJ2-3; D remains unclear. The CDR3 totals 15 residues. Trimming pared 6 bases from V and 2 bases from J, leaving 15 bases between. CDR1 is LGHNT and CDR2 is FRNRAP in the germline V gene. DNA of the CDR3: TGTGCTAGTGGACCACCTGTAGTAAACACAGATACGCAGTATTTT. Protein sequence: CASGPPVVNTDTQYF.

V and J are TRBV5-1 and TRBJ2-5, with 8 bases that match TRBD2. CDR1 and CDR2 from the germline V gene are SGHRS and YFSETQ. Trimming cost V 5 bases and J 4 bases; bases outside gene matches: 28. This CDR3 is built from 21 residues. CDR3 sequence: CASSGRSGGAQGRSGPETQYF. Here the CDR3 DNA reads TGCGCCAGCAGTGGGAGGTCGGGAGGGGCCCAAGGAAGGTCAGGTCCAGAGACCCAGTACTTC.

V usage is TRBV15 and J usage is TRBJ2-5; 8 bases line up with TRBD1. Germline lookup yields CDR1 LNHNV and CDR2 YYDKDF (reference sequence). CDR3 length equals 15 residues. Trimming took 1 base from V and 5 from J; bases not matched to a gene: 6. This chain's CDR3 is CATSRGGRGLETQYF. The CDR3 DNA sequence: TGTGCCACCAGCAGAGGTGGCAGGGGGCTTGAGACCCAGTACTTC.

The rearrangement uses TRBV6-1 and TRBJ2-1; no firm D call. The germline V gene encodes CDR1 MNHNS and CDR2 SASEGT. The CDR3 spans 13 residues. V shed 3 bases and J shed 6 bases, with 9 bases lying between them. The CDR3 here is CASSEFPRNEQFF. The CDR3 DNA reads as TGTGCCAGCAGTGAGTTTCCTCGCAATGAGCAGTTCTTC.

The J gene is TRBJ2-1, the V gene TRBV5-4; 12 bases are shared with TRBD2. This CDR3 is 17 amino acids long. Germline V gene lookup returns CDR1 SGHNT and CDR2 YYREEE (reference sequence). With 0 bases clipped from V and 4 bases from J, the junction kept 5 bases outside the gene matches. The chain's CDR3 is CASSLDLAGGSYNEQFF. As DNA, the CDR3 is TGTGCCAGCAGCTTGGATCTAGCGGGAGGGTCGTACAATGAGCAGTTCTTC.

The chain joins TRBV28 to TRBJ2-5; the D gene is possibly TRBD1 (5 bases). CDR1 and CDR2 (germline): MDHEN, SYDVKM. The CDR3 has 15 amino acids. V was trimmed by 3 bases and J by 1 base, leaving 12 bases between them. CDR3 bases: TGTGCCAGCAGTTTGGGTAGGCAGGGCCAAGAGACCCAGTACTTC. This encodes CASSLGRQGQETQYF.

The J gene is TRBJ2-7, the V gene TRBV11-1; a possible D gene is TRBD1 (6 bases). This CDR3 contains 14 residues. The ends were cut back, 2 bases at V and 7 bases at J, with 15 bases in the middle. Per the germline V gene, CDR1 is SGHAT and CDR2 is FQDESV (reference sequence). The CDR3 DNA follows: TGTGCCAGCAGCTTAAAGCCCCAGGGGTTGGAGCAGTACTTC. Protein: CASSLKPQGLEQYF.